A selection of T cell receptor beta chains follows, all from one sample in a study of graft-versus-host responses after intestinal transplantation. Clones were sequenced by immunoSEQ multiplex PCR, and TCRdb holds only the in-frame ones, with some missing. The table lists some 9,800 clones, around 91% of them singletons. This material consisted of PBMCs, taken roughly 42 days after intestinal transplant. The receptors originated from a human patient who received an intestinal transplant, so some T cells may come from the graft donor. The CDR3 runs from the conserved cysteine through the conserved F or W. A D gene is named only where the DNA matches it firmly. Clone size appears in some rows only: once, few, many, or a class for an expanded clone.

V gene: TRBV9
D gene: NA
clone size: NA
J gene: TRBJ1-1
CDR3 DNA: TGTGCCAGCAGCGTAAAGGGGAGGGCAGCGGGGGAGAACACTGAAGCTTTCTTT
CDR3 protein: CASSVKGRAAGENTEAFF

V gene: TRBV10-1
D gene: NA
clone size: NA
J gene: TRBJ1-5
CDR3 DNA: TGCGCCAGCAGTGGGGACCTGAATCAGCCCCAGCATTTT
CDR3 protein: CASSGDLNQPQHF

V gene: TRBV5-1
D gene: NA
clone size: NA
J gene: TRBJ2-6
CDR3 DNA: TGCGCCAGCAGCTTGCTGAGGGTGGATGGGGCCAACGTCCTGACTTTC
CDR3 protein: CASSLLRVDGANVLTF

V gene: TRBV28
D gene: TRBD2
clone size: NA
J gene: TRBJ2-1
CDR3 DNA: TGTGCCAGCAGTTTTGCGGGAGCCTACAATGAGCAGTTCTTC
CDR3 protein: CASSFAGAYNEQFF

V gene: TRBV10-2
D gene: TRBD2
clone size: NA
J gene: TRBJ2-7
CDR3 DNA: TGCGCCAGCAGCAGGGACAGGGGTTACGGACTAGCGGGAGAGGAGCAGTACTTC
CDR3 protein: CASSRDRGYGLAGEEQYF

V gene: TRBV11-2
D gene: NA
clone size: NA
J gene: TRBJ1-2
CDR3 DNA: TGTGCCAGCAGCTTAGTGGGACTCAACTATGGCTACACCTTC
CDR3 protein: CASSLVGLNYGYTF

V gene: TRBV2
D gene: NA
clone size: NA
J gene: TRBJ2-7
CDR3 DNA: TGTGCCACAAAGGAGGGACTCCCTTACGAGCAGTACTTC
CDR3 protein: CATKEGLPYEQYF

V gene: TRBV6-1
D gene: NA
clone size: NA
J gene: TRBJ2-2
CDR3 DNA: TGTGCCAGCAGTGAGCTAGTTTCGAACACCGGGGAGCTGTTTTTT
CDR3 protein: CASSELVSNTGELFF

V gene: TRBV30
D gene: TRBD1
clone size: NA
J gene: TRBJ2-7
CDR3 DNA: TGTGCCTGGAGGGGCAGGGGGCGTTACGAGCAGTACTTC
CDR3 protein: CAWRGRGRYEQYF

V gene: TRBV5-1
D gene: TRBD2
clone size: NA
J gene: TRBJ2-5
CDR3 DNA: TGCGCCAGCAGCTTGGGGCTAGCGGGGGGCTACCAAGAGACCCAGTACTTC
CDR3 protein: CASSLGLAGGYQETQYF

V gene: TRBV9
D gene: NA
clone size: NA
J gene: TRBJ1-2
CDR3 DNA: TGTGCCAGCGCAAAGGACTCCTATGGCTACACCTTC
CDR3 protein: CASAKDSYGYTF

V gene: TRBV5-1
D gene: NA
clone size: NA
J gene: TRBJ1-4
CDR3 DNA: TGCGCCAGCAGCTTGGTGGGTTCTAAAAATGAAAAACTGTTTTTT
CDR3 protein: CASSLVGSKNEKLFF

V gene: TRBV25-1
D gene: NA
clone size: NA
J gene: TRBJ2-5
CDR3 DNA: TGTGCCAGCAGTGAACAGGGGATGTTCGGAGAGACCCAGTACTTC
CDR3 protein: CASSEQGMFGETQYF

V gene: TRBV5-1
D gene: NA
clone size: NA
J gene: TRBJ1-3
CDR3 DNA: TGCGCCAGCACCCAAGGGTCCTCAGAAGGAAACACCATATATTTT
CDR3 protein: CASTQGSSEGNTIYF

V gene: TRBV11-1
D gene: NA
clone size: NA
J gene: TRBJ2-5
CDR3 DNA: TGTGCCAGCAGCCGAAGGGTTGTACGCGGCCCGGAGACCCAGTACTTC
CDR3 protein: CASSRRVVRGPETQYF

V gene: TRBV27
D gene: NA
clone size: NA
J gene: TRBJ1-1
CDR3 DNA: TGTGCCAGCCATGCGATGGGCATGAACACTGAAGCTTTCTTT
CDR3 protein: CASHAMGMNTEAFF

V gene: TRBV10-1
D gene: TRBD2
clone size: NA
J gene: TRBJ2-7
CDR3 DNA: TGCGCCAGCAGTGAGAAGCGGGGCTCCTACGAGCAGTACTTC
CDR3 protein: CASSEKRGSYEQYF

V gene: TRBV4-2
D gene: NA
clone size: NA
J gene: TRBJ2-3
CDR3 DNA: TGTGCCAGCAGCCAAGTTGTGGCAGATACGCAGTATTTT
CDR3 protein: CASSQVVADTQYF

V gene: TRBV7-3
D gene: NA
clone size: NA
J gene: TRBJ2-5
CDR3 DNA: TGTGCCAGCAGCTTACAGCGGCAAGAGACCCAGTACTTC
CDR3 protein: CASSLQRQETQYF

V gene: TRBV2
D gene: NA
clone size: few
J gene: TRBJ2-1
CDR3 DNA: TGTGCCAGCAGTGACTACAATGAGCAGTTCTTC
CDR3 protein: CASSDYNEQFF

V gene: TRBV6-5
D gene: NA
clone size: NA
J gene: TRBJ2-2
CDR3 DNA: TGTGCCAGCAGTTACCTGCGGAGCACCGGGGAGCTGTTTTTT
CDR3 protein: CASSYLRSTGELFF

V gene: TRBV7-3
D gene: TRBD2
clone size: NA
J gene: TRBJ2-2
CDR3 DNA: TGTGCCAGCAGCACTAGCGGGGGTTTTGGGGAGCTGTTTTTT
CDR3 protein: CASSTSGGFGELFF